This T cell receptor beta chain was identified in a study of cytomegalovirus exposure and HLA in healthy donors. The wider study: Earlier results showed approximately 110 million unique TCR beta sequences derived from some 180 million T cells. The Caucasian-associated ancestry cluster held roughly 84% of around 380 genotyped donors. Study-wide points: A reported reduction in N-insertions relative to the roughly 700-donor mean was seen in an Asian-associated ancestry cluster in a later analysis.

This PCR relied on a set of 60 Vbeta primers and 13 Jbeta primers. Profiling relied on immunoSEQ multiplex PCR, and the TCRdb table lists in-frame clones only, not all of them. This sample's table reports under 200,000 clones. As concerns this clone: The antigen remains unidentified.

V lost 2 bases and J lost 0, with 17 bases in between. Per the germline V gene, CDR1 is MNHNS and CDR2 is SASEGT. The CDR3 contains 18 residues. The TCR originated in a woman under 30 in good health and CMV-seropositive. The chain is built from TRBV6-1 and TRBJ1-3, with D unresolved. Sequencing was carried out using PBMCs. CDR3 sequence (DNA): TGTGCCAGCAGTGAACGACTGGCAGGAACTAGCTCTGGAAACACCATATATTTT. Amino acid sequence: CASSERLAGTSSGNTIYF.